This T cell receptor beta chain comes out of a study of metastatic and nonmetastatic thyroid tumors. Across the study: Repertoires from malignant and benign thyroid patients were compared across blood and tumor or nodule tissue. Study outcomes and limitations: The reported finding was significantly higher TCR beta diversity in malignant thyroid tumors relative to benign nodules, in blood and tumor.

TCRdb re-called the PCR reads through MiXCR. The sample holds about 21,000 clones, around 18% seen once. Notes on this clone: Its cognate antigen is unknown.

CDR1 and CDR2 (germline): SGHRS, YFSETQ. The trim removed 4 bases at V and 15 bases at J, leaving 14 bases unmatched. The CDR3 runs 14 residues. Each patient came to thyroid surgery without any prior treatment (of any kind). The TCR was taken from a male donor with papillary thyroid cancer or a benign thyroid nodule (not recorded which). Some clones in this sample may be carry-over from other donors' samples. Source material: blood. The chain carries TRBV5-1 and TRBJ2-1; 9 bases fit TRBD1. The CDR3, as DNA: TGCGCCAGCAGCCCTGATCGGGGACAGGGCTTGGGGTTCTTC. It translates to CASSPDRGQGLGFF.